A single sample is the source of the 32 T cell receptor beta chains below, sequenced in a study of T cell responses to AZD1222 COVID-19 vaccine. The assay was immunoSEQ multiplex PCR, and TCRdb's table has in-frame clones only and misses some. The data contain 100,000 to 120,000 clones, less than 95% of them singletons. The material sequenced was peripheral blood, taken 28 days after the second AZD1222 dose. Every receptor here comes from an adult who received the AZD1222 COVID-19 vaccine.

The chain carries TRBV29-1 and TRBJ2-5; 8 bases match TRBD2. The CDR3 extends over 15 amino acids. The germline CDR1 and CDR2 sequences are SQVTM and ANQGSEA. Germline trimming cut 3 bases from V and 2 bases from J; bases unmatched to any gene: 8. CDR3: CSVDKRETGQETQYF. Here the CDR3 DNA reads TGCAGCGTTGATAAGCGGGAGACGGGGCAAGAGACCCAGTACTTC.

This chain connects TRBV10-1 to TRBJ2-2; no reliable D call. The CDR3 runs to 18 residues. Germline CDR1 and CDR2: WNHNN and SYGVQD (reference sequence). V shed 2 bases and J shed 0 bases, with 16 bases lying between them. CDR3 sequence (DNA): TGCGCCAGCAGTGAGCCCCTCGTGGGCAGTTCGAACACCGGGGAGCTGTTTTTT. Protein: CASSEPLVGSSNTGELFF.

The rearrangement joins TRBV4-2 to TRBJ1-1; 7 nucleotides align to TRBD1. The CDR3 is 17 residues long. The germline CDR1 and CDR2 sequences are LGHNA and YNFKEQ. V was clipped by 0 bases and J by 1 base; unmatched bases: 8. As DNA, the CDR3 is TGTGCCAGCAGCCAAGAGGTGGACAGGATTTCGAACACTGAAGCTTTCTTT. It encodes CASSQEVDRISNTEAFF.

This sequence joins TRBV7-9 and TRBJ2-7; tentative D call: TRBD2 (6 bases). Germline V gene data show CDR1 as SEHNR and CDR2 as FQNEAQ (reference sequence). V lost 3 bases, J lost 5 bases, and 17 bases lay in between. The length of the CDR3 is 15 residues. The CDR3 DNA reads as TGTGCCAGCAGCTTCGGTTCAGGTTCGGGGGACGAGCAGTACTTC. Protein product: CASSFGSGSGDEQYF.

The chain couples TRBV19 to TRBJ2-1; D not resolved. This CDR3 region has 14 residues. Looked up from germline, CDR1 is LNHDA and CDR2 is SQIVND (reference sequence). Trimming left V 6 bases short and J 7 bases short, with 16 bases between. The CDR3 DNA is TGTGCCAGTAGCCCCCCCCGAGGTTGGAATGAGCAGTTCTTC. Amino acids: CASSPPRGWNEQFF.

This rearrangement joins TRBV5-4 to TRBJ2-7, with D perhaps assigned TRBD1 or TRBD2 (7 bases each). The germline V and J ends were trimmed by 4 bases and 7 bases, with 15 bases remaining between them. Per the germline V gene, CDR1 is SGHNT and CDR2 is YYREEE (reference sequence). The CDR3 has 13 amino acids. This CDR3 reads CASSTDREGEQYF. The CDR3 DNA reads TGTGCCAGCAGCACCGACAGGGAGGGGGAGCAGTACTTC. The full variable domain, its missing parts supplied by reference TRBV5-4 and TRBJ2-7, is ETGVTQSPTHLIKTRGQQVTLRCSSQSGHNTVSWYQQALGQGPQFIFQYYREEENGRGNFPPRFSGLQFPNYSSELNVNALELDDSALYLCASSTDREGEQYFGPGTRLTVT.

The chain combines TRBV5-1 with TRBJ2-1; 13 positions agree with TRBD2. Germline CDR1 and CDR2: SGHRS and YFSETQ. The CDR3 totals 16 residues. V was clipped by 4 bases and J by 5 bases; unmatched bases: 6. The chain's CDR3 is CASSPGGTSGDNEQFF. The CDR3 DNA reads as TGCGCCAGCAGCCCCGGCGGGACTAGCGGGGACAATGAGCAGTTCTTC.

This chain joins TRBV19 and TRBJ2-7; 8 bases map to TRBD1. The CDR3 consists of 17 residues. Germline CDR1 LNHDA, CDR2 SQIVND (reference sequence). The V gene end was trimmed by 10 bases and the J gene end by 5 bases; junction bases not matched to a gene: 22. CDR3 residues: CATADLSRTGRTNEQYF. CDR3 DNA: TGTGCCACCGCGGATTTATCCCGGACAGGGCGCACCAACGAGCAGTACTTC.

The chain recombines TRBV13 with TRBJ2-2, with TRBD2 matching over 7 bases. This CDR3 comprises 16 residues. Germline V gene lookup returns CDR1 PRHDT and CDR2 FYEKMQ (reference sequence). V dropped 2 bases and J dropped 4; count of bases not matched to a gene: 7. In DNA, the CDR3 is TGTGCCAGCAGCTTACCCCCGGGGGAGGGCACCGGGGAGCTGTTTTTT. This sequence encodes CASSLPPGEGTGELFF.

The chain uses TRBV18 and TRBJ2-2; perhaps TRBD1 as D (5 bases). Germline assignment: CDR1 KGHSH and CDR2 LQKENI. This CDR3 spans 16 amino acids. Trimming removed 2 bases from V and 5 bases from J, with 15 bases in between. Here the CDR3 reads CASSPSSRVLTGELFF. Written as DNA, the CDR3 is TGTGCCAGCTCACCATCCTCCAGGGTTCTTACCGGGGAGCTGTTTTTT.

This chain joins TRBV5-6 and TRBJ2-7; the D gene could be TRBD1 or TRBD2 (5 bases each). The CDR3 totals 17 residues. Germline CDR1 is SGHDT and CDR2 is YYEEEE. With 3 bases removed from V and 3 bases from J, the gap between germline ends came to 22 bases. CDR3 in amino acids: CASSSWTSGTLSYEQYF. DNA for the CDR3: TGTGCCAGCAGCTCGTGGACCTCCGGGACCTTGAGCTACGAGCAGTACTTC.

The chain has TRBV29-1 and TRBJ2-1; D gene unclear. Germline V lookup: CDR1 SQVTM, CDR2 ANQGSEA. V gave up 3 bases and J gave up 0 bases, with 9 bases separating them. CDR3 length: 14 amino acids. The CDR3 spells CSVDLRSSYNEQFF. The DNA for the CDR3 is TGCAGCGTTGATCTCAGGAGCTCCTACAATGAGCAGTTCTTC.

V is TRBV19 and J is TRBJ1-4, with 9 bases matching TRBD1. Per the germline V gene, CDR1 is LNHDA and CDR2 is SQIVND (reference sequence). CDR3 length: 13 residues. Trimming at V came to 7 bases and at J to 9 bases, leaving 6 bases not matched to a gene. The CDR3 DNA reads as TGTGCCAGTAACAGGGGGCTGGGGAAAAAACTGTTTTTT. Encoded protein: CASNRGLGKKLFF.

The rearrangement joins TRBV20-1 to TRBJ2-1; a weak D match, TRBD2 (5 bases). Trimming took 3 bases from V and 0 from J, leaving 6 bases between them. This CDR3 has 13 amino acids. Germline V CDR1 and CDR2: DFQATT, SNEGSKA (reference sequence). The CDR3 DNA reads TGCAGTGCTAGTAGCGTCTCCTACAATGAGCAGTTCTTC. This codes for CSASSVSYNEQFF.

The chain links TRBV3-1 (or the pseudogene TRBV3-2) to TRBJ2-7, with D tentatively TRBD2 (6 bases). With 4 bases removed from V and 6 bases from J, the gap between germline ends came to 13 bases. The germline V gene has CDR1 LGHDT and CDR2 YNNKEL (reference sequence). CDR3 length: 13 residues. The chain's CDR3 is CASSRHRESEQYF. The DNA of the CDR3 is TGTGCCAGCAGCCGTCATCGGGAGAGCGAGCAGTACTTC.

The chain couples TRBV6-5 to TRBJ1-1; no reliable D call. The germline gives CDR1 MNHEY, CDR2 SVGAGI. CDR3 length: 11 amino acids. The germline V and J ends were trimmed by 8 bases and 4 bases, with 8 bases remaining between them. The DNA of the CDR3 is TGTGCCAGCCTTGGGTCCACTGAAGCTTTCTTT. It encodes CASLGSTEAFF.

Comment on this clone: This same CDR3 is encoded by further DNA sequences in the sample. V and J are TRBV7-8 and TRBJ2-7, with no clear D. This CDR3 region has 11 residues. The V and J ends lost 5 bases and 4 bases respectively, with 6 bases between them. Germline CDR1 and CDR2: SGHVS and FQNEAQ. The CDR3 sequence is CASSPGYEQYF. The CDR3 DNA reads TGTGCCAGCAGCCCCGGATACGAGCAGTACTTC.

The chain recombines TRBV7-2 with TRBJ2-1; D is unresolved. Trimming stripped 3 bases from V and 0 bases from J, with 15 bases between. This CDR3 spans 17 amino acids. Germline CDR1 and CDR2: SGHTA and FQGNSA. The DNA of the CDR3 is TGTGCCAGCAGCTTGAAGGTATGGCAGAGCTCCTACAATGAGCAGTTCTTC. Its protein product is CASSLKVWQSSYNEQFF.

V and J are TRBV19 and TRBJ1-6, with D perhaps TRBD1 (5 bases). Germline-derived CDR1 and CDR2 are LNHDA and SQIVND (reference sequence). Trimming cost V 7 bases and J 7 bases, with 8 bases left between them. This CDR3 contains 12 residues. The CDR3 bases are TGTGCCAGTAATGGGGGGAATTCACCCCTCCACTTT. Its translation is CASNGGNSPLHF.

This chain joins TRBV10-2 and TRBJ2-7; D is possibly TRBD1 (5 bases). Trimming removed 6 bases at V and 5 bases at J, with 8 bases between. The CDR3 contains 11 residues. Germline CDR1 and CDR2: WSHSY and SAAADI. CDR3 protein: CASRTRDEQYF. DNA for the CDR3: TGCGCCAGCAGGACCAGGGACGAGCAGTACTTC.

CDR3 nucleotide sequence: TGCGCCAGCAGTGCCGGGGCAGGATACGCAACTAATGAAAAACTGTTTTTT. Protein sequence: CASSAGAGYATNEKLFF. This chain uses TRBV10-1 with TRBJ1-4, with D perhaps TRBD1 (5 bases). Trimming left V 4 bases short and J 0 bases short, with 15 bases between. CDR3 size: 17 residues. Germline loops: CDR1 WNHNN, CDR2 SYGVQD (reference sequence).

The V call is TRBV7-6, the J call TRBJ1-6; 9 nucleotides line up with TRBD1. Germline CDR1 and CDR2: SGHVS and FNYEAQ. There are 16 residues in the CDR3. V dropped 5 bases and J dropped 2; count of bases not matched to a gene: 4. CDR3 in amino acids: CASSPGQGPYNSPLHF. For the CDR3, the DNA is TGTGCCAGCAGCCCAGGACAGGGGCCCTATAATTCACCCCTCCACTTT.

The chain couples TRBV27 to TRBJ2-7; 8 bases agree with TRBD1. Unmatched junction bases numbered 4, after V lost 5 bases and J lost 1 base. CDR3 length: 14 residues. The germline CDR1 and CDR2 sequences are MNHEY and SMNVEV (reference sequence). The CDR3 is CASSRNRGSYEQYF. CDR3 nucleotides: TGTGCCAGCAGTCGCAACAGGGGGTCCTACGAGCAGTACTTC.

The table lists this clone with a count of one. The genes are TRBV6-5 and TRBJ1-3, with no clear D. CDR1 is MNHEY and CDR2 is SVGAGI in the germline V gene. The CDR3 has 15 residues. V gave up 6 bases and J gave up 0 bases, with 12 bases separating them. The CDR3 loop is CASRGKVYSGNTIYF. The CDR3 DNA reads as TGTGCCAGCAGGGGAAAGGTTTACTCTGGAAACACCATATATTTT.

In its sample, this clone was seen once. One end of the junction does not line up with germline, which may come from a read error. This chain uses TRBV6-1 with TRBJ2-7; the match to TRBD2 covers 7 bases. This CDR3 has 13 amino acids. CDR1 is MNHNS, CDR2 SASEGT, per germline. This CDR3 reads CASREGGGLQQYF. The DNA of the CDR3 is TGTGCCAGCAGGGAAGGCGGGGGTTTGCAGCAGTACTTC.

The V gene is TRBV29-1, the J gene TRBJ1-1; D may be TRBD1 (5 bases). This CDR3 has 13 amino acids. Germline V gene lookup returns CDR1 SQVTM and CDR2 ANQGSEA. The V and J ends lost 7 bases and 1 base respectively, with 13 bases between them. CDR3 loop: CSAKGTANTEAFF. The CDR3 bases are TGCAGCGCCAAAGGGACGGCGAACACTGAAGCTTTCTTT.

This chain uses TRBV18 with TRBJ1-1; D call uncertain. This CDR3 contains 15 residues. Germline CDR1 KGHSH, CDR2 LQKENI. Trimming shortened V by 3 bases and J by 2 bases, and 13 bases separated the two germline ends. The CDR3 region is CASSPGSQLNTEAFF. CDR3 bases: TGTGCCAGCTCACCGGGCTCCCAACTAAACACTGAAGCTTTCTTT.

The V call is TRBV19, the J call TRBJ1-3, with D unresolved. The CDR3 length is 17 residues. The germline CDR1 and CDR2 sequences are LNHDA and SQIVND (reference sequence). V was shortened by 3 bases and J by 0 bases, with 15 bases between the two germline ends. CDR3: CASSISDRPISGNTIYF. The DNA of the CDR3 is TGTGCCAGTAGTATTTCGGATCGACCGATCTCTGGAAACACCATATATTTT.

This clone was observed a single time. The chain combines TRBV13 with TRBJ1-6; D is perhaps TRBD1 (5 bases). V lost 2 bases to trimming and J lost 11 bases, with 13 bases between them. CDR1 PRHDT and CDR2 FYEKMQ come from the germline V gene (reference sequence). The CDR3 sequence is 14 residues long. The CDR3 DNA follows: TGTGCCAGCAGCTTACCAGGGCTCCCTCCACCCCTCCACTTT. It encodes CASSLPGLPPPLHF. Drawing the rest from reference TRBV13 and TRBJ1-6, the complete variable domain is AAGVIQSPRHLIKEKRETATLKCYPIPRHDTVYWYQQGPGQDPQFLISFYEKMQSDKGSIPDRFSAQQFSDYHSELNMSSLELGDSALYFCASSLPGLPPPLHFGNGTRLTVT.

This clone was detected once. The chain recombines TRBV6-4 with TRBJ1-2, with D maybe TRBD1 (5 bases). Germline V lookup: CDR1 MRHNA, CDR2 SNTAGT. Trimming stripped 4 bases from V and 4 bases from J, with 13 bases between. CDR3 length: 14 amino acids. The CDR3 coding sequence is TGTGCCAGCAGTGCTGGGACTTACAGCTATGGCTACACCTTC. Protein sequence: CASSAGTYSYGYTF.

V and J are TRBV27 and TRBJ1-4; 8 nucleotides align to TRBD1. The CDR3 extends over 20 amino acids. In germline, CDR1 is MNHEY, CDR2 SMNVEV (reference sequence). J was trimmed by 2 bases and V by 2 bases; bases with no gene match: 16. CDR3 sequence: CASSLTAPGGLRGTNEKLFF. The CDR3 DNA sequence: TGTGCCAGCAGTTTAACGGCCCCAGGGGGCCTGAGGGGGACTAATGAAAAACTGTTTTTT.

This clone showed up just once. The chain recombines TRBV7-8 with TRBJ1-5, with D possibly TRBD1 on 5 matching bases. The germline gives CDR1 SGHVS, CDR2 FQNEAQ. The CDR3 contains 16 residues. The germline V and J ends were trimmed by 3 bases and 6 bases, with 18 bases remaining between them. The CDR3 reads CASSFSSGGASQPQHF. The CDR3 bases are TGTGCCAGCAGCTTTAGTTCGGGAGGGGCGAGTCAGCCCCAGCATTTT.